A selection of T cell receptor beta chains follows, all from one sample in a study of cytomegalovirus exposure and HLA in healthy donors. Generated by immunoSEQ multiplex PCR, the TCRdb table keeps only in-frame clones and is missing some. This sample's table has 65,000 to 90,000 clones. The source material was PBMCs. These receptors all come from a middle-aged man in good health and CMV-seronegative. Each CDR3 is given with its conserved first and last residue. The order of the fields is J gene, D gene, clone size, V gene, CDR3 DNA, CDR3 protein. D genes are given only for firm matches. Where a row states a size, it is once, few, many or the class of an expanded clone; other rows omit it.

TRBJ2-5 TRBD1 NA TRBV7-9 TGTGCCAGCAGCTCTTCGACAGGGGCCCAAGAGACCCAGTACTTC CASSSSTGAQETQYF
TRBJ1-5 NA NA TRBV28 TGTGCCAGCAGTTTATCAGGGAACAATCAGCCCCAGCATTTT CASSLSGNNQPQHF
TRBJ2-2 TRBD1 NA TRBV2 TGTGCCAGCAGACCCATGACAGGGAACGAAGTCGGGGAGCTGTTTTTT CASRPMTGNEVGELFF
TRBJ1-1 TRBD1 NA TRBV29-1 TGCAGCGCCGACAGGGCAAACACTGAAGCTTTCTTT CSADRANTEAFF
TRBJ2-1 NA NA TRBV30 TGTGCCTCTCTCCCGCGACAAGGCATACATGAGCAGTTCTTC CASLPRQGIHEQFF
TRBJ1-1 NA NA TRBV5-1 TGCGCCAGCAGCCGCCCAGGTGAGAACACTGAAGCTTTCTTT CASSRPGENTEAFF
TRBJ1-6 TRBD1 NA TRBV5-4 TGTGCCAGCAGTCGTGACAGGGACTATAATTCACCCCTCCACTTT CASSRDRDYNSPLHF
TRBJ2-1 TRBD2 NA TRBV4-1 TGCGCCAGCAGCCGGCCGGGGGGGCCGTATGAGCAGTTCTTC CASSRPGGPYEQFF
TRBJ1-2 TRBD1 NA TRBV2 TGTGCCAGCCCCTCGGGACAGGGGGCGCGAAGCTATGGCTACACCTTC CASPSGQGARSYGYTF
TRBJ2-7 NA medium-sized TRBV4-2 TGTGCCAGCAGCCTTGCACTAAGGGACTCGCGCTCCTACGAGCAGTACTTC CASSLALRDSRSYEQYF
TRBJ1-5 TRBD1 NA TRBV7-2 TGTGCCAGCAGTTTTATGGGGACAGGGGATCAGCCCCAGCATTTT CASSFMGTGDQPQHF
TRBJ1-4 TRBD1 NA TRBV6-6 TGTGCCAGCAGCCCGGGACAGAGCACAACTAATGAAAAACTGTTTTTT CASSPGQSTTNEKLFF
TRBJ2-7 NA NA TRBV30 TGTGCCTGGAGTGTATCCAGTCAGTACTTC CAWSVSSQYF
TRBJ2-7 TRBD1 NA TRBV5-1 TGCGCCAGCAGCTTGAGGGACAGGGGGCCCTACGAGCAGTACTTC CASSLRDRGPYEQYF
TRBJ2-2 TRBD1 NA TRBV6-5 TGTGCCAGCAGTTACCCCCAGGGGGCTCACACCGGGGAGCTGTTTTTT CASSYPQGAHTGELFF
TRBJ1-4 NA NA TRBV5-5 TGTGCCAGCAGCTTGTTGATCGGTGAAAAACTGTTTTTT CASSLLIGEKLFF
TRBJ1-2 TRBD1 NA TRBV7-3 TGTGCCAGCAGCACCCCCGGGACAGGGGGCCACACTAACTATGGCTACACCTTC CASSTPGTGGHTNYGYTF
TRBJ1-4 TRBD1 NA TRBV4-1 TGCGCCAGCAGCCCCGGGACAGGGGGTGGAGAAAAACTGTTTTTT CASSPGTGGGEKLFF
TRBJ2-7 NA NA TRBV5-1 TGCGCCAGCAGCTTGGCTGGCAACGAGCAGTACTTC CASSLAGNEQYF
TRBJ2-1 TRBD2 NA TRBV7-3 TGTGCCAGCAGCTTAAGTAGCGGGGGGGCCAATGAGCAGTTCTTC CASSLSSGGANEQFF
TRBJ2-1 TRBD2 NA TRBV30 TGTGCCTGGAGCACTAGCGGGGGGGATGAGCAGTTCTTC CAWSTSGGDEQFF
TRBJ2-7 NA NA TRBV7-2 TGTGCCAGCAGCTTAGGCAGGTGGTCCTACGAGCAGTACTTC CASSLGRWSYEQYF
TRBJ1-5 TRBD1 NA TRBV28 TGTGCCAGCAGTTTCCCGGGACAGGGGGGGGAGCCCCAGCATTTT CASSFPGQGGEPQHF
TRBJ2-4 NA NA TRBV25-1 TGTGCCAGCAGTGAAGCCCACGGGGTTGGAAACATTCAGTACTTC CASSEAHGVGNIQYF
TRBJ2-6 NA NA TRBV5-1 TGCGCCAGCAGCATTACAGCTTCTGGGGCCAACGTCCTGACTTTC CASSITASGANVLTF
TRBJ2-5 NA NA TRBV29-1 TGCAGCGTTGGACTTCCCGAGACCCAGTACTTC CSVGLPETQYF
TRBJ1-5 TRBD1 NA TRBV6-1 TGTGCCTCAACACATCGGACAGGCGATCAGCCCCAGCATTTT CASTHRTGDQPQHF
TRBJ2-3 TRBD2 NA TRBV7-9 TGTGCCAGCAGCGGACTAGGGTCAGATACGCAGTATTTT CASSGLGSDTQYF
TRBJ1-1 TRBD1 NA TRBV4-1 TGCGCCAGCAGCCAAGATTGGACGACAGGGGCGGACACTGAAGCTTTCTTT CASSQDWTTGADTEAFF
TRBJ2-5 TRBD2 NA TRBV5-1 TGCGCCAGCAGCCGGGGGACTAGCGGGCAAGAGACCCAGTACTTC CASSRGTSGQETQYF
TRBJ1-1 NA NA TRBV7-9 TGTGCCAGAGGGGCAGGGGTTATGAACACTGAAGCTTTCTTT CARGAGVMNTEAFF
TRBJ1-6 TRBD1 NA TRBV30 TGTGCCTGGAGTGCCGGGACAGGTAGTTGGGCACCCCTCCACTTT CAWSAGTGSWAPLHF
TRBJ1-5 NA NA TRBV13 TGTGCCAGCAGTCTTAGACATATCAATCAGCCCCAGCATTTT CASSLRHINQPQHF
TRBJ2-3 TRBD2 NA TRBV19 TGTGCCAGTAGCCCGAGTAGCGGGGGGCCCGGGAGTACGCAGTATTTT CASSPSSGGPGSTQYF
TRBJ2-5 TRBD2 NA TRBV18 TGTGCCAGCTCACACGGGACTAGCGGGGGTACGGGGGAGACCCAGTACTTC CASSHGTSGGTGETQYF
TRBJ1-5 NA NA TRBV29-1 TGCAGCGTTGGAGCAGGGGCAGGCAATCAGCCCCAGCATTTT CSVGAGAGNQPQHF
TRBJ2-1 TRBD1 NA TRBV5-4 TGTGCCAGCAGTGGGGACAGGGGTAGAAAGTTCTTC CASSGDRGRKFF
TRBJ1-1 NA NA TRBV10-3 TGTGCCATCAGTGAGACCAGGGACACTGAAGCTTTCTTT CAISETRDTEAFF
TRBJ1-2 NA NA TRBV2 TGTGCCAGCATCCCGGGAACGTACGGTGGCTACACCTTC CASIPGTYGGYTF
TRBJ1-4 NA NA TRBV5-5 TGTGCCAGCAGCTTGGCCCAGTTAACTAATGAAAAACTGTTTTTT CASSLAQLTNEKLFF
TRBJ1-2 TRBD1 NA TRBV25-1 TGTGCCACGACAGGGGAACTTAACTATGGCTACACCTTC CATTGELNYGYTF
TRBJ2-5 TRBD1 NA TRBV28 TGTGCCAGCAGCCTGCCGGGACAGACAGAGACCCAGTACTTC CASSLPGQTETQYF
TRBJ1-1 NA NA TRBV5-1 TGCGCCAGCAGCTTACAGGAGAACACTGAAGCTTTCTTT CASSLQENTEAFF
TRBJ2-7 NA NA TRBV7-9 TGTGCCAGCAGCTTCTCCCTAGCGAGCGAGCAGTACTTC CASSFSLASEQYF
TRBJ1-5 NA NA TRBV7-2 TGTGCCAGCAGCTTAGCGTCGGGGGTTAGCAATCAGCCCCAGCATTTT CASSLASGVSNQPQHF
TRBJ2-3 NA NA TRBV7-9 TGTGCCAGCAGCTTATCCCTTGCGGGACTTAGCACAGATACGCAGTATTTT CASSLSLAGLSTDTQYF
TRBJ1-3 NA NA TRBV2 TGTGCCAGCAGTGCCCAGGGTACACCTGGAAACACCATATATTTT CASSAQGTPGNTIYF
TRBJ2-3 NA NA TRBV6-5 TGTGCCAGCAGTACGGGGGTAGATACGCAGTATTTT CASSTGVDTQYF
TRBJ1-1 TRBD1 NA TRBV6-1 TGTGCCAGCAGTGAACCGGGACAGGGGCTATCAGCTTTCTTT CASSEPGQGLSAFF
TRBJ1-5 TRBD1 NA TRBV19 TGTGCCAGTAGGGAGACAGGGTACGGTTACGATCAGCCCCAGCATTTT CASRETGYGYDQPQHF
TRBJ1-4 NA NA TRBV2 TGTGCCAGTGAAAATGAGGCTAATGAAAAACTGTTTTTT CASENEANEKLFF
TRBJ2-1 TRBD1 NA TRBV6-4 TGTGCCAGCAGTGACTCCTGGGACAGGGGTTCTAGCGAGCAGTTCTTC CASSDSWDRGSSEQFF
TRBJ2-2 NA NA TRBV2 TGTGCCAGCAGTGGGTGGTCGGTGGCGAACACCGGGGAGCTGTTTTTT CASSGWSVANTGELFF
TRBJ2-7 NA NA TRBV28 TGTGCCAGCACCCCTGACAGCTCCTACGAGCAGTACTTC CASTPDSSYEQYF